This T cell receptor beta chain was obtained from a study of cytomegalovirus exposure and HLA in healthy donors. Overall study findings and caveats: Being productive about 90% or about 30% of the time was typical of most TCR beta V segments in an earlier analysis. In a later analysis, a missense DCLRE1C variant was linked to TCR beta V- and J-gene trimming.

Only a few counts were recorded for this clone. What it recognizes is unknown. This CDR3 has 16 residues. V shed 2 bases, J shed 0 bases, and the junction held 5 bases outside the gene matches. Germline V lookup: CDR1 GTSNPN, CDR2 SVGIG (reference sequence). Vbeta (60) and Jbeta (13) primers were used in the PCR. TCRdb's table, derived via immunoSEQ multiplex PCR, lists solely in-frame clones and lacks some. This repertoire shows around 130,000 clones, approximately 8% found once; its top ten account for less than 6.5%. The specimen was PBMCs. The source is a woman in her thirties or forties in good health and CMV-seropositive. The rearrangement joins TRBV30 to TRBJ2-2, with TRBD1 matching over 8 bases. CDR3 sequence: CAWSQLQGANTGELFF. CDR3 nucleotide sequence: TGTGCCTGGAGTCAACTACAGGGGGCGAACACCGGGGAGCTGTTTTTT.